The 10 T cell receptor beta chains below all came from one sample that was sequenced in a study of shared clonotypes between healthy human individuals. Naive CD8 isolation took CD45RO-negative cells positively selected for CCR7 and excluded terminally differentiated effector memory CD45RA+ cells. The method was immunoSEQ multiplex PCR; TCRdb's version includes in-frame clones alone and lacks a portion of them. The sample holds millions of clones, roughly 94% seen once. The sample taken for sequencing was naive CD8+ T cells sorted from blood. These TCRs come from a man between 18 and 29 years old in good health.

The CDR3 region has the DNA TGCGCCAGCAGCCAGGGGTGGCCGGGTCTAGCCAAAAACATTCAGTACTTC. This translates into CASSQGWPGLAKNIQYF. The chain uses TRBV4-3 and TRBJ2-4; unclear D gene. The CDR3 spans 17 residues. Germline V gene sequence: CDR1 LGHNA, CDR2 YSLEER. Deletions cut 3 bases from V and 0 bases from J, with 15 bases between.

The J gene is TRBJ2-7, the V gene TRBV4-1; a weak D match, TRBD1 (9 bases). The ends were cut back, 2 bases at V and 0 bases at J, with 23 bases in the middle. Germline-derived CDR1 and CDR2 are MGHRA and YSYEKL. CDR3 size: 19 residues. In DNA form, the CDR3 reads TGCGCCAGCAGCCAACGGGCCGGGACAGGGACTAGAATCTCCTACGAGCAGTACTTC. It translates to CASSQRAGTGTRISYEQYF.

This CDR3 is CASSIAGTIVLDEQYF. The CDR3 DNA reads as TGTGCCAGTAGTATAGCGGGGACTATTGTCCTCGACGAGCAGTACTTC. The J gene is TRBJ2-7, the V gene TRBV19, with 7 nucleotides matching TRBD2. CDR1 and CDR2 from the germline V gene are LNHDA and SQIVND (reference sequence). The CDR3 contains 16 residues. The trim removed 1 base at V and 5 bases at J, leaving 11 bases unmatched.

The chain links TRBV5-4 to TRBJ2-2; D gene unclear. Trimming left V 1 base short and J 3 bases short, with 4 bases between. Germline CDR1 is SGHNT and CDR2 is YYREEE (reference sequence). CDR3 length equals 13 residues. In nucleotides, the CDR3 is TGTGCCAGCAGCTTGTATTACACCGGGGAGCTGTTTTTT. Translation gives CASSLYYTGELFF.

This chain uses TRBV9 with TRBJ2-5, with 10 bases matching TRBD1. Unmatched junction bases numbered 4, after V lost 0 bases and J lost 5 bases. Per germline, CDR1 SGDLS and CDR2 YYNGEE. The CDR3 runs 15 residues. This chain's CDR3 is CASSVEGTGDETQYF. The CDR3 nucleotides read TGTGCCAGCAGCGTAGAGGGGACAGGGGACGAGACCCAGTACTTC.

The gene calls are TRBV10-1 and TRBJ2-7; possibly TRBD2 for D (6 bases). With 2 bases removed from V and 7 bases from J, the gap between germline ends came to 21 bases. CDR1 is WNHNN, CDR2 SYGVQD, per germline (reference sequence). This CDR3 spans 16 amino acids. The CDR3 loop reads CASSEGTETEAGEQYF. Written as DNA, the CDR3 is TGCGCCAGCAGTGAGGGAACGGAGACGGAGGCGGGGGAGCAGTACTTC.

With respect to this clone: One junction end disagrees with the germline gene, perhaps due to a read error. V usage is TRBV4-1 and J usage is TRBJ1-1; 7 nucleotides agree with TRBD1. From germline, CDR1 is MGHRA and CDR2 YSYEKL. The CDR3 has 16 amino acids. In nucleotides, the CDR3 is TGCGCCAACAGCCAATACAGGGGTGGAGGGAACACTGAAGCTTTCTTT. Translated: CANSQYRGGGNTEAFF.

Note on this clone: The sample holds other DNA sequences that translate to the same CDR3. The chain combines TRBV28 with TRBJ2-7; D could derive from TRBD1 or TRBD2 (5 bases each). Trimming left V 3 bases short and J 0 bases short, with 12 bases between. The CDR3 has 15 amino acids. Germline V gene data show CDR1 as MDHEN and CDR2 as SYDVKM. The DNA for the CDR3 is TGTGCCAGCAGTTTGAGGGGCCTGAGCTCCTACGAGCAGTACTTC. Its translation: CASSLRGLSSYEQYF.

V is TRBV12-5 and J is TRBJ1-1, with unresolved D. Between the trimmed V and J ends, which lost 2 bases and 4 bases, there was a span of 8 bases. Per germline, CDR1 LGHNT and CDR2 FRNRAP. This CDR3 contains 13 residues. CDR3 sequence reads: CASGLNTGTEAFF. The CDR3, as DNA: TGTGCTAGTGGTTTGAATACGGGCACTGAAGCTTTCTTT.

Comment on this clone: Within the sample, other DNA sequences also encode this same CDR3. The rearrangement joins TRBV27 to TRBJ2-7; D unresolved. CDR1 MNHEY and CDR2 SMNVEV come from the germline V gene (reference sequence). Trimming stripped 0 bases from V and 3 bases from J, with 9 bases between. This CDR3 contains 14 residues. CDR3 sequence: CASSLSPSGYEQYF. The CDR3 bases are TGTGCCAGCAGTTTATCCCCATCTGGCTACGAGCAGTACTTC.